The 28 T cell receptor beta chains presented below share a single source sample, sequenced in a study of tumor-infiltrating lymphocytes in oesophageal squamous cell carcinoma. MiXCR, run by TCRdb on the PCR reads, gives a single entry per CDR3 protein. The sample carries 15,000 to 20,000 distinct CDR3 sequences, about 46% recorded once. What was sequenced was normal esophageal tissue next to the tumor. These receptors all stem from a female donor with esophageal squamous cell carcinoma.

Written as DNA, the CDR3 is TGTGCCAGCAGCTTCAGCCGGGAGCAGTTCTTC. Its protein product is CASSFSREQFF. The J gene is TRBJ2-1, the V gene TRBV7-6; D is unresolved. The V and J ends lost 3 bases and 10 bases respectively, with 7 bases between them. Germline lookup yields CDR1 SGHVS and CDR2 FNYEAQ. CDR3 size: 11 residues.

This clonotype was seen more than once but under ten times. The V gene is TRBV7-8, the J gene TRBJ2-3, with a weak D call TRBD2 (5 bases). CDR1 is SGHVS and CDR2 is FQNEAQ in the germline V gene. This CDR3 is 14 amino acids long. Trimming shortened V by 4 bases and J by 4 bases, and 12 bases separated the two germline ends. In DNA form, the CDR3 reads TGTGCCAGCAGCTCACCTAGCTTGGCAGATACGCAGTATTTT. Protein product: CASSSPSLADTQYF. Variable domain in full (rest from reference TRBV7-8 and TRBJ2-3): GAGVSQSPRYKVAKRGQDVALRCDPISGHVSLFWYQQALGQGPEFLTYFQNEAQLDKSGLPSDRFFAERPEGSVSTLKIQRTQQEDSAVYLCASSSPSLADTQYFGPGTRLTVL.

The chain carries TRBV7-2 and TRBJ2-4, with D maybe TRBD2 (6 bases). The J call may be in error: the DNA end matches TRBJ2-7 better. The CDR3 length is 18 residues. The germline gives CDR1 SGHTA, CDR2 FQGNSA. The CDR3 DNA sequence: TGTGCCAGCAGCAAACTCCTTTCGACGGGAGCCGCCTCCTACGAGCAGTACTTC. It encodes CASSKLLSTGAASYEQYF.

The CDR3 bases are TGTGCCAGCAGCATGGGGGGCCCAGAGACCCAGTACTTC. This translates into CASSMGGPETQYF. This chain uses TRBV7-2 with TRBJ2-7; D is tentatively TRBD1 or TRBD2 (6 bases each). The assigned J gene may be wrong: the sequence end matches TRBJ2-5 better. CDR3 length equals 13 residues. In germline, CDR1 is SGHTA, CDR2 FQGNSA.

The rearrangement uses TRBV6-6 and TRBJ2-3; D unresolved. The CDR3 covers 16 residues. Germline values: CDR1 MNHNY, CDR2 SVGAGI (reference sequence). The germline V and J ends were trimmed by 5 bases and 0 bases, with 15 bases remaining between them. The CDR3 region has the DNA TGTGCCAGCAGTGCTCGTATCGGGCTTAGCACAGATACGCAGTATTTT. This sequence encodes CASSARIGLSTDTQYF.

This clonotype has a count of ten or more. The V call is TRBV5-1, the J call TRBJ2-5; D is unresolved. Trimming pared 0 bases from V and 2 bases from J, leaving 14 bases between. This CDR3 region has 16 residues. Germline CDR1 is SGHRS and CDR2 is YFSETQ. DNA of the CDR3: TGCGCCAGCAGCTTGGGGGCCAGCGTTGAACAAGAGACCCAGTACTTC. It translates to CASSLGASVEQETQYF.

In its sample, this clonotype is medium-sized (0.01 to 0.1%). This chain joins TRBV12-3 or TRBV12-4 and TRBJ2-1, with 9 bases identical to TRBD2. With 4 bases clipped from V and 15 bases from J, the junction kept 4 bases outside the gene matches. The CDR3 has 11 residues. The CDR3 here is CASSSGLALFF. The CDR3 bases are TGTGCCAGCAGTTCGGGACTAGCTCTGTTCTTC.

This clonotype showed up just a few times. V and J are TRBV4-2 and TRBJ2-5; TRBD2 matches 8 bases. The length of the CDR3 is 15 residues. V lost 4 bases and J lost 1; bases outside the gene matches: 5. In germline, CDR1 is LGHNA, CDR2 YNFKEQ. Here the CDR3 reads CASSPRTSPQETQYF. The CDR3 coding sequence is TGTGCCAGCAGCCCCCGGACTAGCCCCCAAGAGACCCAGTACTTC.

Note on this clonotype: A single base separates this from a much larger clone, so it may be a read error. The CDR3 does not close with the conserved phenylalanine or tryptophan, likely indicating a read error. The CDR3 loop reads CASSQQGAEETQYL. CDR3 sequence (DNA): TGTGCCAGCAGCCAGCAGGGGGCGGAAGAGACCCAGTACTTA. The J gene is TRBJ2-1, the V gene TRBV5-3, with 8 bases identical to TRBD1. The closer fit of TRBJ2-5 to the DNA end suggests the J call may be wrong. TRBV5-3 is an open reading frame, and its role is uncertain. The CDR3 covers 14 residues.

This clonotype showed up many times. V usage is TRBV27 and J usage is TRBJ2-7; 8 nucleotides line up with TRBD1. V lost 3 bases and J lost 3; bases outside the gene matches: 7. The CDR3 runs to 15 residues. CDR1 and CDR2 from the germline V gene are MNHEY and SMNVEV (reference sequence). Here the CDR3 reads CASSFLVTGGYEQYF. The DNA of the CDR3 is TGTGCCAGCAGTTTTTTGGTAACAGGGGGCTACGAGCAGTACTTC.

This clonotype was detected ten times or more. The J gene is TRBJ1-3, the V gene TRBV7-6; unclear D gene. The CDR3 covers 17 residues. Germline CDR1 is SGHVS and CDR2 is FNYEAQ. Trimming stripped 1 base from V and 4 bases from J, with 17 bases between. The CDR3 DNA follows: TGTGCCAGCAGCTTAGGTTGGGCGGCAGACGGGGGAAACACCATATATTTT. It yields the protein CASSLGWAADGGNTIYF.

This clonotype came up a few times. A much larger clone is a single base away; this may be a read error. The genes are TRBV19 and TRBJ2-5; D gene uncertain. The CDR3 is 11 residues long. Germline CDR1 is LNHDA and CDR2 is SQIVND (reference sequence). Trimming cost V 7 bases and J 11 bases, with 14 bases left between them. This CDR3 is CASMRGNEQYF. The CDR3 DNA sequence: TGTGCCAGTATGCGCGGAAATGAGCAGTACTTC.

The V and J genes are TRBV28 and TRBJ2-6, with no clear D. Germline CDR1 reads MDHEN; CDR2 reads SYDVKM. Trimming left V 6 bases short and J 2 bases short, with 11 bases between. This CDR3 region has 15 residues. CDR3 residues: CASSPGSAGANVLTF. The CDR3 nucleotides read TGTGCCAGCAGCCCAGGTTCTGCTGGGGCCAACGTCCTGACTTTC.

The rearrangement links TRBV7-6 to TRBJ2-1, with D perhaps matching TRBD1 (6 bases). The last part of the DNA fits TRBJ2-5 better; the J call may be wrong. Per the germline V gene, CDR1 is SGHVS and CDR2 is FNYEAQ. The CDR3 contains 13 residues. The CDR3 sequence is CASSWTVQETQYF. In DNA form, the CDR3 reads TGTGCCAGCAGCTGGACAGTACAAGAGACCCAGTACTTC.

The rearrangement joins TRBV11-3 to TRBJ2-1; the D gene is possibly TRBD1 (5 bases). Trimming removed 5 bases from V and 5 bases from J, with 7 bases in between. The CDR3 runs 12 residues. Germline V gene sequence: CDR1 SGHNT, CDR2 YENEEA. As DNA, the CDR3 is TGTGCCAGCAGCCCGGACAACAATGAGCAGTTCTTC. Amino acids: CASSPDNNEQFF.

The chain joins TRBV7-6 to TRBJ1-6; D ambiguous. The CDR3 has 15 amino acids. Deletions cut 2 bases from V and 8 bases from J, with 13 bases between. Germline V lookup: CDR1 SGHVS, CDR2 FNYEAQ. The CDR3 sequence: CASSLQNSRDSPLHF. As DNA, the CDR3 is TGTGCCAGCAGCTTACAGAACTCTAGGGATTCACCCCTCCACTTT.

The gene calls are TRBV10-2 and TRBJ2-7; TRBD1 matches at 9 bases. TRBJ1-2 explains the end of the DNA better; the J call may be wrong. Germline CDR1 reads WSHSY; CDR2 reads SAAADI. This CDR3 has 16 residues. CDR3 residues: CASSERPTGGYYGYTF. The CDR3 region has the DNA TGCGCCAGCAGTGAACGACCGACAGGGGGATACTATGGCTACACCTTC.

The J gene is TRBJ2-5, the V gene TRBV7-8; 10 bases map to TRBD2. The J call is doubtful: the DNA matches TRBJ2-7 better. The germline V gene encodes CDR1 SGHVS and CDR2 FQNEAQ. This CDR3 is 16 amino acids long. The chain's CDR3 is CASSALGLASRSEQYF. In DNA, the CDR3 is TGTGCCAGCAGCGCCCTGGGACTAGCGAGTAGATCCGAGCAGTACTTC.

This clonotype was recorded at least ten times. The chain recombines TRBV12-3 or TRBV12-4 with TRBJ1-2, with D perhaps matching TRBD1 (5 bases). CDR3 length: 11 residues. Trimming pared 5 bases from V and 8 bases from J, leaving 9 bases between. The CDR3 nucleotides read TGTGCCAGCAGTCAAGGGGTGGGCTACACCTTC. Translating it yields CASSQGVGYTF.

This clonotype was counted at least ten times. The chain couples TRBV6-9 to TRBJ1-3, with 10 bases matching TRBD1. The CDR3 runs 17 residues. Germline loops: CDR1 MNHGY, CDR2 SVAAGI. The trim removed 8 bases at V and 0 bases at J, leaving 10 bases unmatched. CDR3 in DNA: TGTGCCAGCTCCGGGACAGGGGCCGTTCTCTCTGGAAACACCATATATTTT. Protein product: CASSGTGAVLSGNTIYF.

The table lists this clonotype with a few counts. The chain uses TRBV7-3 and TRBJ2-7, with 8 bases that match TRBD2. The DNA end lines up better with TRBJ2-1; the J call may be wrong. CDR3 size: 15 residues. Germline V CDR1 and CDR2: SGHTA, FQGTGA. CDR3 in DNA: TGTGCCAGCAGCTTAAGACGGGGGGGCCTCAATGAGCAGTTCTTC. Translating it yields CASSLRRGGLNEQFF.

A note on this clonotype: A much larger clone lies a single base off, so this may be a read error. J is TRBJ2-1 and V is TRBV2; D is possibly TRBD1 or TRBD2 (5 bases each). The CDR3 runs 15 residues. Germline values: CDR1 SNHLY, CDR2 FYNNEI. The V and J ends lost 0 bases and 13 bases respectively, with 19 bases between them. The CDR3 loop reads CASSEARGEKETQFF. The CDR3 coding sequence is TGTGCCAGCAGTGAAGCGAGAGGGGAAAAAGAGACCCAGTTCTTC.

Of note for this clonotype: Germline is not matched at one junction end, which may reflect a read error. For the CDR3, the DNA is TGTGCCAGCAGCTTGGGGGCCAATTCACCCCTCCACTTC. This translates into CASSLGANSPLHF. The chain is built from TRBV7-3 and TRBJ2-5; TRBD1 might be the D (6 bases). In germline, CDR1 is SGHTA, CDR2 FQGTGA. The CDR3 sequence is 13 residues long.

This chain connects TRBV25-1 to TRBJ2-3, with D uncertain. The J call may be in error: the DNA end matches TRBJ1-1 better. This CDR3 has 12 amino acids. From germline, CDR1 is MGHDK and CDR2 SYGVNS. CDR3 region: CASSLLNTEAFF. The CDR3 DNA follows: TGTGCCAGCAGCCTGTTGAACACTGAAGCTTTCTTT.

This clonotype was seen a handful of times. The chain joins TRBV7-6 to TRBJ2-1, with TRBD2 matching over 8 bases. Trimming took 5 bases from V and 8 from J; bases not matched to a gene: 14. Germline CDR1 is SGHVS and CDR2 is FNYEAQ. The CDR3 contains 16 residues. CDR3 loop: CASSPSGGRLVDEQFF. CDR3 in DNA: TGTGCCAGCAGCCCCTCCGGCGGGAGGTTGGTGGATGAGCAGTTCTTC.

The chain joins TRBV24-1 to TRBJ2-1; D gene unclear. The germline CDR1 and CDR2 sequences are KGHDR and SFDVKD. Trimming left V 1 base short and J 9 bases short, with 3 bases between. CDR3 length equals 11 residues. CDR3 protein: CATSDFSEQFF. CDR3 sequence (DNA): TGTGCCACCAGTGATTTTAGTGAGCAGTTCTTC.

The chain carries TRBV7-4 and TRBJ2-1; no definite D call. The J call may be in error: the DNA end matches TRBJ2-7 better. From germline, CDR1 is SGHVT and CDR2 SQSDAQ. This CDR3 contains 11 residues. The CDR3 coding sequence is TGTGCCAGCAGCCCCCAGGACGAGCAGTACTTC. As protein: CASSPQDEQYF.

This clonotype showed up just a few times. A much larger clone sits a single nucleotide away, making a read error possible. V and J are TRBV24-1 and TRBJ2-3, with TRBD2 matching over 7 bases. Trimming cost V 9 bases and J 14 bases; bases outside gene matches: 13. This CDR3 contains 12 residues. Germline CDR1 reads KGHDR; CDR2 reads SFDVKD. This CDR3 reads CATQRGTGELYF. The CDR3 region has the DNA TGTGCCACCCAGCGGGGTACCGGGGAGCTGTATTTT.